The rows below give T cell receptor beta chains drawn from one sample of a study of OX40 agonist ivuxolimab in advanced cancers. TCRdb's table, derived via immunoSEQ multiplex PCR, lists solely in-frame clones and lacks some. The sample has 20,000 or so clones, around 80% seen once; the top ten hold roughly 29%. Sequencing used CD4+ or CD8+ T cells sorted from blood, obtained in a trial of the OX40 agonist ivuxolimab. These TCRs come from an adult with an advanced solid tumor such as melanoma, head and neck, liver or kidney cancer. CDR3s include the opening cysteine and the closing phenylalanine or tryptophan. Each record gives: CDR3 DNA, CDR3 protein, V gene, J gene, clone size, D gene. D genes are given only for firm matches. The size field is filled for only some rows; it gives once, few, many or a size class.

CDR3 DNA: TGTGCCAGCAGCGCCTCCGGACAGGGCCGCAATGAGCAGTTCTTC; CDR3 protein: CASSASGQGRNEQFF; V gene: TRBV9; J gene: TRBJ2-1; clone size: .; D gene: TRBD1
CDR3 DNA: TGTGCCAGTAGTAGCGACAGAGGATTCTCTGGAAACACCATATATTTT; CDR3 protein: CASSSDRGFSGNTIYF; V gene: TRBV19; J gene: TRBJ1-3; clone size: .; D gene: .
CDR3 DNA: TGTGCCAGCAGCGTAGATTACGGGAGAGGGGCCTACGAGCAGTACTTC; CDR3 protein: CASSVDYGRGAYEQYF; V gene: TRBV9; J gene: TRBJ2-7; clone size: .; D gene: .
CDR3 DNA: TGTGCCAGCAGTTCCCCCGGGACTAGCTCCTACGAGCAGTACTTC; CDR3 protein: CASSSPGTSSYEQYF; V gene: TRBV27; J gene: TRBJ2-7; clone size: .; D gene: TRBD2
CDR3 DNA: TGTGCCACCAGCAAGGGACTAGCGGATACCGGGGAGCTGTTTTTT; CDR3 protein: CATSKGLADTGELFF; V gene: TRBV15; J gene: TRBJ2-2; clone size: .; D gene: TRBD2
CDR3 DNA: TGTGCCAGCAGTTCAGACAGGGGTCGGGATGAGCAGTTCTTC; CDR3 protein: CASSSDRGRDEQFF; V gene: TRBV6-6; J gene: TRBJ2-1; clone size: .; D gene: TRBD1
CDR3 DNA: TGTGCCAGCAGCGGACAGGGGAGCTCCTACGAGCAGTACTTC; CDR3 protein: CASSGQGSSYEQYF; V gene: TRBV6-1; J gene: TRBJ2-7; clone size: .; D gene: TRBD1
CDR3 DNA: TGCGCCAGCAGTGTGGGAGTCCGTACCTACGAGCAGTACTTC; CDR3 protein: CASSVGVRTYEQYF; V gene: TRBV10-2; J gene: TRBJ2-7; clone size: .; D gene: .
CDR3 DNA: TGTGCCAGCAGCCCTAGCGGACGGTCTAACTATGGCTACACCTTC; CDR3 protein: CASSPSGRSNYGYTF; V gene: TRBV7-9; J gene: TRBJ1-2; clone size: .; D gene: .
CDR3 DNA: TGTGCCAGCAGCTCGACTAGCGGGTCGATCGATGAGCAGTTCTTC; CDR3 protein: CASSSTSGSIDEQFF; V gene: TRBV13; J gene: TRBJ2-1; clone size: .; D gene: TRBD2
CDR3 DNA: TGTGCCAGCAGTCGACAGGGCCTTAATGAAAAACTGTTTTTT; CDR3 protein: CASSRQGLNEKLFF; V gene: TRBV6-5; J gene: TRBJ1-4; clone size: .; D gene: TRBD1
CDR3 DNA: TGTGCCAGCAGCTTAGATAATGAGCAGTTCTTC; CDR3 protein: CASSLDNEQFF; V gene: TRBV11-2; J gene: TRBJ2-1; clone size: .; D gene: .
CDR3 DNA: TGTGCCAGCAGCTCCCGGGAGAACACTGAAGCTTTCTTT; CDR3 protein: CASSSRENTEAFF; V gene: TRBV11-3; J gene: TRBJ1-1; clone size: .; D gene: .
CDR3 DNA: TGTGCCAGCAGTCTAATAGCGGGAGGGCCTGTTGAGCAGTTCTTC; CDR3 protein: CASSLIAGGPVEQFF; V gene: TRBV27; J gene: TRBJ2-1; clone size: .; D gene: TRBD2
CDR3 DNA: TGTGCCAGCAGTTTGACAGTGAGTTGGGACGAGCAGTACTTC; CDR3 protein: CASSLTVSWDEQYF; V gene: TRBV28; J gene: TRBJ2-7; clone size: .; D gene: .
CDR3 DNA: TGTGCCAGCAGCAGGGACAGCCACAATGAGCAGTTCTTC; CDR3 protein: CASSRDSHNEQFF; V gene: TRBV7-9; J gene: TRBJ2-1; clone size: .; D gene: TRBD1
CDR3 DNA: TGTGCCAGCAGCTCGGGACCTAACTACGAGCAGTACTTC; CDR3 protein: CASSSGPNYEQYF; V gene: TRBV7-3; J gene: TRBJ2-7; clone size: once; D gene: .
CDR3 DNA: TGTGCCAGCAGCCGACAGGGGGTGGCGGCAACTAATGAAAAACTGTTTTTT; CDR3 protein: CASSRQGVAATNEKLFF; V gene: TRBV7-9; J gene: TRBJ1-4; clone size: .; D gene: TRBD1
CDR3 DNA: TGTGCCAGTAGTATAAGCACAGATACGCAGTATTTT; CDR3 protein: CASSISTDTQYF; V gene: TRBV19; J gene: TRBJ2-3; clone size: once; D gene: .
CDR3 DNA: TGTGCCAGCAGTCCTCTCCCAGGAGCCCTAGCCAAAAACATTCAGTACTTC; CDR3 protein: CASSPLPGALAKNIQYF; V gene: TRBV28; J gene: TRBJ2-4; clone size: .; D gene: .
CDR3 DNA: TGCGCCAGCAGCTGGGCGGGACGGGTCTACGAGCAGTACTTC; CDR3 protein: CASSWAGRVYEQYF; V gene: TRBV5-1; J gene: TRBJ2-7; clone size: .; D gene: .
CDR3 DNA: TGTGCCAGCAGTTTATTTAAGCGGGAGGGAGTCAATGAGCAGTTCTTC; CDR3 protein: CASSLFKREGVNEQFF; V gene: TRBV28; J gene: TRBJ2-1; clone size: .; D gene: TRBD2
CDR3 DNA: TGTGCCAGCAGTGAAGCGATGGGTCTACGGTATACTGAAGCTTTCTTT; CDR3 protein: CASSEAMGLRYTEAFF; V gene: TRBV2; J gene: TRBJ1-1; clone size: few; D gene: .
CDR3 DNA: TGTGCCAGCAGCCGTCCCGGGACAGGGGACACTGAAGCTTTCTTT; CDR3 protein: CASSRPGTGDTEAFF; V gene: TRBV6-6; J gene: TRBJ1-1; clone size: .; D gene: TRBD1
CDR3 DNA: TGTGCCAGTAGTCTGAACTCCTACGAGCAGTACTTC; CDR3 protein: CASSLNSYEQYF; V gene: TRBV19; J gene: TRBJ2-7; clone size: .; D gene: .
CDR3 DNA: TGTGCCATCAGTGGATCTCTAGCGCCTGGGGAGACCCAGTACTTC; CDR3 protein: CAISGSLAPGETQYF; V gene: TRBV10-3; J gene: TRBJ2-5; clone size: .; D gene: .
CDR3 DNA: TGTGCCAGCAGCTTGGGGAGCAGGGTCTACGAGCAGTACTTC; CDR3 protein: CASSLGSRVYEQYF; V gene: TRBV7-2; J gene: TRBJ2-7; clone size: .; D gene: .
CDR3 DNA: TGTGCCAGCAGCCTAAATGACGGGCCGAATGAGCAGTTCTTC; CDR3 protein: CASSLNDGPNEQFF; V gene: TRBV11-2; J gene: TRBJ2-1; clone size: few; D gene: .
CDR3 DNA: TGTGCCAGCAGTCCCGAGGCAGGGTACTATAATTCACCCCTCCACTTT; CDR3 protein: CASSPEAGYYNSPLHF; V gene: TRBV27; J gene: TRBJ1-6; clone size: .; D gene: .
CDR3 DNA: TGTGCCAGCAGTTTACTTAGCGGGAGCCGCCTCTACGAGCAGTACTTC; CDR3 protein: CASSLLSGSRLYEQYF; V gene: TRBV27; J gene: TRBJ2-7; clone size: .; D gene: TRBD2
CDR3 DNA: TGCAGCGCTACCCTCATGGGGTACACCGGGGAGCTGTTTTTT; CDR3 protein: CSATLMGYTGELFF; V gene: TRBV29-1; J gene: TRBJ2-2; clone size: .; D gene: .
CDR3 DNA: TGTGCCAGCAGTTTTAACAGGGTAGCGCCAGATACGCAGTATTTT; CDR3 protein: CASSFNRVAPDTQYF; V gene: TRBV27; J gene: TRBJ2-3; clone size: .; D gene: .
CDR3 DNA: TGTGCCAGCAGCGTAGATGACAGAGAATTCGGGGCTAACTATGGCTACACCTTC; CDR3 protein: CASSVDDREFGANYGYTF; V gene: TRBV9; J gene: TRBJ1-2; clone size: .; D gene: .
CDR3 DNA: TGTGCCAGCAGTTTAGGACTCCACCTCTCCTACGAGCAGTACTTC; CDR3 protein: CASSLGLHLSYEQYF; V gene: TRBV27; J gene: TRBJ2-7; clone size: .; D gene: .
CDR3 DNA: TGTGCCAGCAGTCCCATGGGGGCAGGGACAGCTTTCTTT; CDR3 protein: CASSPMGAGTAFF; V gene: TRBV27; J gene: TRBJ1-1; clone size: .; D gene: .
CDR3 DNA: TGTGCCAGCTCACCATGGAGAGGAGTGGGGACTTTCAGGAAGAATGAGCAGTTCTTC; CDR3 protein: CASSPWRGVGTFRKNEQFF; V gene: TRBV18; J gene: TRBJ2-1; clone size: .; D gene: .
CDR3 DNA: TGTGCCAGCAGCTCCGGGACAGGGCCTTACGAGCAGTACTTC; CDR3 protein: CASSSGTGPYEQYF; V gene: TRBV5-6; J gene: TRBJ2-7; clone size: .; D gene: TRBD1
CDR3 DNA: TGTGCCAGCAGCTTAGGCTTAACCTATGGCTACACCTTC; CDR3 protein: CASSLGLTYGYTF; V gene: TRBV7-8; J gene: TRBJ1-2; clone size: .; D gene: .
CDR3 DNA: TGTGCCAGCAGTCCAGGGAGCTCCTACAATGAGCAGTTCTTC; CDR3 protein: CASSPGSSYNEQFF; V gene: TRBV13; J gene: TRBJ2-1; clone size: few; D gene: .
CDR3 DNA: TGTGCCAGCACCCGGGGATACAATGAGCAGTTCTTC; CDR3 protein: CASTRGYNEQFF; V gene: TRBV25-1; J gene: TRBJ2-1; clone size: .; D gene: .
CDR3 DNA: TGTGCCAGCAGCGTAGGTCTCGGGTACTATGGCTACACCTTC; CDR3 protein: CASSVGLGYYGYTF; V gene: TRBV9; J gene: TRBJ1-2; clone size: once; D gene: .
CDR3 DNA: TGTGCCAGCAGCGTAGGGGACGGGGTCCCCTACGAGCAGTACTTC; CDR3 protein: CASSVGDGVPYEQYF; V gene: TRBV9; J gene: TRBJ2-7; clone size: .; D gene: .